The present TCR beta chain was sequenced within a study of T cells after yellow fever vaccination. Between the trimmed V and J ends, which lost 1 base and 8 bases, there was a span of 15 bases. CDR1 is SGHAT, CDR2 FQNNGV, per germline. This CDR3 comprises 15 residues. Only a few counts were recorded for this clonotype. TCRdb reanalysed the 5' RACE reads using MiXCR and keeps one entry per CDR3 protein. Of 620,000 or so distinct CDR3 sequences detected, about 12% appear once; the ten largest clones hold more than 13%. The chain joins TRBV11-2 to TRBJ2-1; TRBD2 might be the D (7 bases). The source material was PBMCs, sampled on the day of the yellow fever booster vaccination. The TCR originated in a man aged 30 to 39 who received the YFV17D yellow fever vaccine. The CDR3 DNA reads as TGTGCCAGCAGCTTAGTTGGGGGGGCGGTCTATGAGCAGTTCTTC. It yields the protein CASSLVGGAVYEQFF.